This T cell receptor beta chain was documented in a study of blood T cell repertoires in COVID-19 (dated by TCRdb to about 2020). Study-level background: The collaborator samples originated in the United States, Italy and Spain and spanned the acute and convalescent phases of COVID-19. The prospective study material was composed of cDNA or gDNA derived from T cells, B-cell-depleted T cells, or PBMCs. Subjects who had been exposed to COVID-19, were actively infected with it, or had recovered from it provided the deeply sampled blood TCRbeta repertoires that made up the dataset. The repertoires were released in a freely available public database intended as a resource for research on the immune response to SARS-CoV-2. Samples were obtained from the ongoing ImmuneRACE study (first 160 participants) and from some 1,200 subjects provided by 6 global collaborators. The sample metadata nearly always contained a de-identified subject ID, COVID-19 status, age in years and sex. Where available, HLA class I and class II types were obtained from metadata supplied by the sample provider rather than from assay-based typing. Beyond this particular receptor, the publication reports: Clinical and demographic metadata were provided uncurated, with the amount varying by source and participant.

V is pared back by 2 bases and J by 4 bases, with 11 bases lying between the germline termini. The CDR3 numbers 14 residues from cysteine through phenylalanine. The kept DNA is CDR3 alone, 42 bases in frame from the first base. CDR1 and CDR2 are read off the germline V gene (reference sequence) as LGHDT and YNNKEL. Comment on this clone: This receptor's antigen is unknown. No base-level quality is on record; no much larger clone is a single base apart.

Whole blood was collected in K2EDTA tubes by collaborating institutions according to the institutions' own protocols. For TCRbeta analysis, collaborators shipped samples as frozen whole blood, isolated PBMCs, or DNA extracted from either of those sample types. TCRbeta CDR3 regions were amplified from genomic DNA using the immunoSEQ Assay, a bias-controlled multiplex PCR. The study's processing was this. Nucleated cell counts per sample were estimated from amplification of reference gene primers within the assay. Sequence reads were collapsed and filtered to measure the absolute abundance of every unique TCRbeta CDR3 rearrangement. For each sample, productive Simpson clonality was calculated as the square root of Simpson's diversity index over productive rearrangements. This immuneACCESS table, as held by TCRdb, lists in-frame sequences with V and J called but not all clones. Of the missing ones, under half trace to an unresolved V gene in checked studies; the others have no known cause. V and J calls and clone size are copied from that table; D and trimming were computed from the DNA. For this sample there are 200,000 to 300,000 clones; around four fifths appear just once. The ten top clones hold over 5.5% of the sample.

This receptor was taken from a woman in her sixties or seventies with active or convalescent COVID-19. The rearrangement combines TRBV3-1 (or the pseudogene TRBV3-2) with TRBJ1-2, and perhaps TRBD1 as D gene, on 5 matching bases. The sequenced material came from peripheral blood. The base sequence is TGTGCCAGCAGCCAACCAGGGAGGATCTATGGCTACACCTTC. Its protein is CASSQPGRIYGYTF.